The TCR beta chain under discussion was sequenced for a study of memory CD4+ T cells and cytomegalovirus serostatus. Comments on this clone: The target antigen is unknown.

The sort gate was single viable CD3+CD4+CD8-CD45RO+ cells for memory CD4+ T cells. V was clipped by 0 bases and J by 9 bases, with 18 bases between them. The germline V gene encodes CDR1 MNHEY and CDR2 SMNVEV (reference sequence). This CDR3 has 16 residues. Study outcomes and limitations: Median bootstrapped AUC for CMV status was about 0.96 originally, approximately 0.9 US-trained.

Sequencing was performed with immunoSEQ multiplex PCR; in TCRdb, only in-frame clones are kept and a portion is missing. The sample lists about 50,000 clones, about 73% occurring once. This clonotype was sampled from an adult in good health and CMV-seronegative. The V call is TRBV27, the J call TRBJ2-1; the D gene could be TRBD1 or TRBD2 (6 bases each). The sample taken for sequencing was memory CD4+ T cells from blood. The CDR3 DNA reads TGTGCCAGCAGTTTATCGATGGGGGGCGGGTTTGGTGAGCAGTTCTTC. It specifies CASSLSMGGGFGEQFF.